A single sample gave rise to the 11 T cell receptor beta chains below, sequenced in a study of T-cell reconstitution after alpha-beta-depleted transplantation in children. During its preparation, the TCRbeta library received unique molecular identifiers. TCRdb reprocessed the PCR reads with MiXCR, giving one entry per CDR3 protein. Here the sample spans over 550,000 distinct CDR3 sequences, over 9.5% being singletons. This material consisted of PBMCs from the stem cell graft donor, taken from the stem cell graft. The receptors here all came from a human donor who donated a stem cell graft to a child with acute myeloid leukemia.

DNA for the CDR3: TGTGCCAGCAGCGCCCGTTTAATAACCGGGGAGCTGTTTTTT. This translates into CASSARLITGELFF. This chain uses TRBV5-6 with TRBJ2-2; D gene ambiguous. Trimming took 4 bases from V and 5 from J, leaving 12 bases between them. The CDR3 is 14 amino acids. The germline gives CDR1 SGHDT, CDR2 YYEEEE.

This clonotype was picked up a small number of times. The V gene is TRBV5-1, the J gene TRBJ2-7, with TRBD1 matching 7 bases. J lost 3 bases, V lost 4 bases, and 10 bases had no gene match. This CDR3 region has 15 residues. Germline CDR1 SGHRS, CDR2 YFSETQ. The CDR3 loop is CASSQFPGTDYEQYF. The CDR3, as DNA: TGCGCCAGCAGCCAGTTCCCCGGGACAGACTACGAGCAGTACTTC.

This clonotype has at least ten counts. The chain has TRBV15 and TRBJ2-1; the D is unclear. V lost 1 base, J lost 10 bases, and 11 bases lay in between. The CDR3 is made up of 13 amino acids. Germline-derived CDR1 and CDR2 are LNHNV and YYDKDF (reference sequence). The CDR3 spells CATSRVIPGEQFF. Here the CDR3 DNA reads TGTGCCACCAGCAGAGTTATCCCCGGGGAGCAGTTCTTC.

This chain links TRBV9 with TRBJ2-3, with D maybe TRBD2 (6 bases). V was clipped by 0 bases and J by 6 bases, with 23 bases between them. The CDR3 is made up of 18 amino acids. Germline CDR1 SGDLS, CDR2 YYNGEE. CDR3 amino acids: CASSVEGRRAPSWDTQYF. The CDR3 DNA is TGTGCCAGCAGCGTAGAGGGTCGGAGGGCACCTTCGTGGGATACGCAGTATTTT.

This clonotype was detected ten times or more. V is TRBV3-1 and J is TRBJ2-1; 8 bases map to TRBD2. The CDR3 covers 16 residues. V gave up 1 base and J gave up 6 bases; unmatched junction bases: 8. CDR1 and CDR2 from the germline V gene are LGHDT and YNNKEL (reference sequence). In DNA form, the CDR3 reads TGTGCCAGCAGCCAAGTACGGAGCGGGAGCGGCAATGAGCAGTTCTTC. Translation gives CASSQVRSGSGNEQFF.

This clonotype came up many times. V and J are TRBV12-3 or TRBV12-4 and TRBJ2-2; no clear D gene. The CDR3 is made up of 13 amino acids. V was shortened by 1 base and J by 6 bases, with 6 bases between the two germline ends. This CDR3 is CASSLVTAGELFF. The CDR3 region has the DNA TGTGCCAGCAGTTTAGTTACCGCCGGGGAGCTGTTTTTT.

This clonotype showed up just a few times. V usage is TRBV18 and J usage is TRBJ1-2; D not certain. Germline assignment: CDR1 KGHSH and CDR2 LQKENI. The V and J ends lost 2 bases and 0 bases respectively, with 13 bases between them. The CDR3 is 16 amino acids. CDR3 in amino acids: CASSPVFTDSNYGYTF. The CDR3 bases are TGTGCCAGCTCACCAGTATTTACAGATTCTAACTATGGCTACACCTTC.

The chain is built from TRBV29-1 and TRBJ1-1, with 9 bases lining up with TRBD1. Germline loops: CDR1 SQVTM, CDR2 ANQGSEA. The CDR3 length is 12 residues. J lost 7 bases, V lost 7 bases, and 7 bases had no gene match. CDR3 nucleotides: TGCAGCGCCCTTCCGGACAGGGGTGAAGCTTTCTTT. This encodes CSALPDRGEAFF.

This chain uses TRBV7-6 with TRBJ1-3; D unclear. Germline CDR1 and CDR2: SGHVS and FNYEAQ. V lost 5 bases to trimming and J lost 0 bases, with 8 bases between them. The CDR3 is made up of 14 amino acids. The CDR3 protein is CASSSRYSGNTIYF. The CDR3 DNA reads TGTGCCAGCAGCAGTAGGTACTCTGGAAACACCATATATTTT.

This clonotype was seen a few times. V gene TRBV27 combines with J gene TRBJ2-7; 9 bases map to TRBD1. This CDR3 has 15 residues. With 6 bases clipped from V and 0 bases from J, the junction kept 6 bases outside the gene matches. Germline V gene data show CDR1 as MNHEY and CDR2 as SMNVEV (reference sequence). CDR3 protein: CASRQGALLSYEQYF. The CDR3 nucleotides are TGTGCCAGCAGACAGGGGGCTCTTCTCTCCTACGAGCAGTACTTC.

The chain links TRBV29-1 to TRBJ2-7, with 10 bases identical to TRBD1. V shed 6 bases and J 6 bases; nucleotides not matched to a gene: 11. The CDR3 loop spans 14 amino acids. Germline CDR1 reads SQVTM; CDR2 reads ANQGSEA. The CDR3 reads CSVTGTGALGEQYF. CDR3 DNA: TGCAGCGTAACCGGGACAGGGGCGTTGGGCGAGCAGTACTTC.